The clone carrying this T cell receptor beta chain showed up just a few times. Its cognate antigen is unknown. This entry comes from a study of T cell clones after liver transplantation. Study details: Liver transplant recipients had immunosuppression withdrawal attempted within 2 years. A pre-transplant mixed lymphocyte reaction with TCRbeta sequencing defined graft-donor-reactive clones followed in post-transplant blood. General study findings and limits: In two subjects, few donor cells limited the measurable donor-reactive repertoire.

The method was immunoSEQ multiplex PCR; TCRdb's version includes in-frame clones alone and lacks a portion of them. Of about 75,000 clones in the sample, 90% were seen once. The source of this sequence is a human donor who received a liver transplant. The specimen was CD4+ T cells from blood, collected before liver transplant.

The CDR3: CASSSEHNEQFF. The CDR3 DNA sequence: TGTGCCAGCAGCTCCGAACACAATGAGCAGTTCTTC. The V call is TRBV11-3, the J call TRBJ2-1, with D unresolved. Between the trimmed V and J ends, which lost 4 bases and 5 bases, there was a span of 6 bases. CDR3 length: 12 amino acids. Germline CDR1 reads SGHNT; CDR2 reads YENEEA.